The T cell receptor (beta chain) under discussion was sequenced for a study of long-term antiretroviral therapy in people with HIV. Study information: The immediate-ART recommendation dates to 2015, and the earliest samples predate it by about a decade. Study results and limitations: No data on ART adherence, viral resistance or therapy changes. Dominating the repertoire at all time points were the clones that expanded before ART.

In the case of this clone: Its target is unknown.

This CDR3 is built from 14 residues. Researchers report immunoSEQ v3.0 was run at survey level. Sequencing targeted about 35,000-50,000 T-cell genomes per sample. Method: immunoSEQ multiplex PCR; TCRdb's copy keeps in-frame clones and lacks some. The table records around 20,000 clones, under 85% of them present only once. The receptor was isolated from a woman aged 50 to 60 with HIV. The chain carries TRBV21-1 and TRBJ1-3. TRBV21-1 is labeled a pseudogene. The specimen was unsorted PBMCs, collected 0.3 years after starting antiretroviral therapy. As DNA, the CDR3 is TGTGCCAGCAGCAAACTCGGGGTTGAAAACACCATATATTTT. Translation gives CASSKLGVENTIYF.